This T cell receptor beta chain was identified in a study of blood T cells in healthy people across ages. Using a J-beta primer mix together with a sample-barcoded 5' primer, a second PCR was run for roughly 6 to 11 cycles. Each sample provided no less than 3 million CDR3-containing paired-end reads. TCRdb itself ran the 5' RACE reads through MiXCR, one entry per CDR3 protein. The table includes 1,800,000 or so distinct CDR3 sequences, approximately 39% detected once. The CDR3 sequence is 15 residues long. Germline V lookup: CDR1 SGHTA, CDR2 FQGNSA. The J segment lost 1 base and the V segment lost 6 bases, leaving 6 bases of the junction unmatched.

This chain connects TRBV7-2 to TRBJ2-3; TRBD2 aligns across 8 bases. Sequencing used blood. The clonotype was recovered from a human donor in good health. The DNA of the CDR3 is TGTGCCAGCAGGGCCCCGGGGGGGGGCACAGATACGCAGTATTTT. This codes for CASRAPGGGTDTQYF.